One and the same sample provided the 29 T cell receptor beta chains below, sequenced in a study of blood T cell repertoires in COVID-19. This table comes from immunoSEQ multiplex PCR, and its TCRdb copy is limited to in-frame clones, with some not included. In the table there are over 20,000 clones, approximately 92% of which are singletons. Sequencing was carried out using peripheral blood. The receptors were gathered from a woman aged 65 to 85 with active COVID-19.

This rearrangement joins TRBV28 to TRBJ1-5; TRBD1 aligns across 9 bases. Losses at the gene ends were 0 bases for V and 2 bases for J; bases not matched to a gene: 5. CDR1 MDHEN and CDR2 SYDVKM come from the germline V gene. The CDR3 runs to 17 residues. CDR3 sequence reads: CASSLWGTGNGNQPQHF. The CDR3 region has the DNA TGTGCCAGCAGTTTATGGGGGACAGGGAACGGCAATCAGCCCCAGCATTTT.

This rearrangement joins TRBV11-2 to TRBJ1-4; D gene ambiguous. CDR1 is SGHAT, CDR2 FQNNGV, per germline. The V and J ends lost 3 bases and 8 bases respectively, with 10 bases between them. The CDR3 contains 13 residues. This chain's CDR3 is CASSFGSREKLFF. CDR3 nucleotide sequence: TGTGCCAGCAGCTTTGGTTCCCGGGAAAAACTGTTTTTT. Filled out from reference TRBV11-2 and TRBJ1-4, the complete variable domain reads EAGVAQSPRYKIIEKRQSVAFWCNPISGHATLYWYQQILGQGPKLLIQFQNNGVVDDSQLPKDRFSAERLKGVDSTLKIQPAKLEDSAVYLCASSFGSREKLFFGSGTQLSVL.

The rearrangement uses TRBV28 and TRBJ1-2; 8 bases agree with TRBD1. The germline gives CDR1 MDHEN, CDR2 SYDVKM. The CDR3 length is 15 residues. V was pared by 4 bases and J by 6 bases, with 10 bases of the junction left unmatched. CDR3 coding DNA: TGTGCCAGCAGTTCTAGCGGACAGGGAGGGGATGGCTACACCTTC. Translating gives CASSSSGQGGDGYTF.

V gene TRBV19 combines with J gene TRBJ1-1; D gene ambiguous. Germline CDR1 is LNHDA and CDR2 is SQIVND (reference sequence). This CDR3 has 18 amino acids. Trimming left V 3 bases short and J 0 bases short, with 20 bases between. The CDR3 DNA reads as TGTGCCAGTAGTATTCAACCCCTACAGACGGTTATGAACACTGAAGCTTTCTTT. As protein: CASSIQPLQTVMNTEAFF.

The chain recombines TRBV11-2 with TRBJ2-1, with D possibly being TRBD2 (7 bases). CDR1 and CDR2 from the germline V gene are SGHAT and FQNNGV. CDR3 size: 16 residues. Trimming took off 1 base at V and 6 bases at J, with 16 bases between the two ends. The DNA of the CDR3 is TGTGCCAGCAGCTTAGCCGGGGGGCGGTTGGTCAATGAGCAGTTCTTC. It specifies CASSLAGGRLVNEQFF.

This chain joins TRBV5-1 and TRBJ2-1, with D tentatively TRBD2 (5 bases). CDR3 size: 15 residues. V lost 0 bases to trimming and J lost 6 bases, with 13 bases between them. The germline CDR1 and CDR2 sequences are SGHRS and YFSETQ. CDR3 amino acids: CASSLGDYGGNEQFF. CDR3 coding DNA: TGCGCCAGCAGCTTGGGTGACTACGGAGGCAATGAGCAGTTCTTC.

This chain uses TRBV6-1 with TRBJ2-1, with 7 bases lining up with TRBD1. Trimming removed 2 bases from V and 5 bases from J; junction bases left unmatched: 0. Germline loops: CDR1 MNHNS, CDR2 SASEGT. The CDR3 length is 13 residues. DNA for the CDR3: TGTGCCAGCAGTGAAAGGGGGCACAATGAGCAGTTCTTC. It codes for CASSERGHNEQFF.

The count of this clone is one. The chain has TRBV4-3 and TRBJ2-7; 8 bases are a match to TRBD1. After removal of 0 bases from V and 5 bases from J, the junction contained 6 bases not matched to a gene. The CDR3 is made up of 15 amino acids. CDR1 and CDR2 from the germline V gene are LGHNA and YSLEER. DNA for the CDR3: TGCGCCAGCAGCCAAGATCGGCAGGGGGCTGACGAGCAGTACTTC. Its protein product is CASSQDRQGADEQYF.

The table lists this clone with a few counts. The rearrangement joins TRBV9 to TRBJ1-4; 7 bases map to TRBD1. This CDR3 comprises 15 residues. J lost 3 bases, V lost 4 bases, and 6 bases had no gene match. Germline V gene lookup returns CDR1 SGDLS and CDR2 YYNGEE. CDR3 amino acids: CASSTQGRANEKLFF. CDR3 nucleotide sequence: TGTGCCAGCAGCACACAGGGGCGGGCTAATGAAAAACTGTTTTTT. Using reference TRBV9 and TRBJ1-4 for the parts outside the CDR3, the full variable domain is DSGVTQTPKHLITATGQRVTLRCSPRSGDLSVYWYQQSLDQGLQFLIQYYNGEERAKGNILERFSAQQFPDLHSELNLSSLELGDSALYFCASSTQGRANEKLFFGSGTQLSVL.

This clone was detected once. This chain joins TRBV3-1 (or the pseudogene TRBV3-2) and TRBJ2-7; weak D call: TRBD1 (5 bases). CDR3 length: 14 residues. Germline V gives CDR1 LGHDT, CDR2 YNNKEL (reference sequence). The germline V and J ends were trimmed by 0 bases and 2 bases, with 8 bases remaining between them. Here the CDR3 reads CASSQDGAPYEQYF. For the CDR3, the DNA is TGTGCCAGCAGCCAAGATGGGGCCCCCTACGAGCAGTACTTC.

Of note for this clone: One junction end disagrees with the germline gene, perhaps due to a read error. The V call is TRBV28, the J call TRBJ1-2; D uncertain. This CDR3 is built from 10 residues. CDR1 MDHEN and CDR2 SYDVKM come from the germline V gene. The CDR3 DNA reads TGCTCTACGGGTTACTATGGCTACACCTTC. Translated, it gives CSTGYYGYTF.

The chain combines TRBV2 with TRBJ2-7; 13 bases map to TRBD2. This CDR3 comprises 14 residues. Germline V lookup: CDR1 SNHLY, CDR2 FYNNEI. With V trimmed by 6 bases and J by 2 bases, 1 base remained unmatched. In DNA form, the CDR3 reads TGTGCCAGCAGGGGACTAGCGGGGACCTACGAGCAGTACTTC. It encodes CASRGLAGTYEQYF. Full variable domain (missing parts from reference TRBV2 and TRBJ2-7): EPEVTQTPSHQVTQMGQEVILRCVPISNHLYFYWYRQILGQKVEFLVSFYNNEISEKSEIFDDQFSVERPDGSNFTLKIRSTKLEDSAMYFCASRGLAGTYEQYFGPGTRLTVT.

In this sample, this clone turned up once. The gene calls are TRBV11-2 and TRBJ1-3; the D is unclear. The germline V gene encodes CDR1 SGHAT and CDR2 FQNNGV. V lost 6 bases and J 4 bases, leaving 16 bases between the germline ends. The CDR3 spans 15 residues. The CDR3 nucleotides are TGTGCCAGCAGTCCCACCTTGGGCAGAGGAAACACCATATATTTT. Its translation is CASSPTLGRGNTIYF.

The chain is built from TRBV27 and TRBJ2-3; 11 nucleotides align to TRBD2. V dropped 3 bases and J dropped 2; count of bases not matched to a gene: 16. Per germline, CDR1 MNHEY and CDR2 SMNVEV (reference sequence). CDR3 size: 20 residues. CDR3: CASSFEGMVGTSGFTDTQYF. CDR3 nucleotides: TGTGCCAGCAGTTTCGAGGGCATGGTAGGGACTAGCGGTTTCACAGATACGCAGTATTTT.

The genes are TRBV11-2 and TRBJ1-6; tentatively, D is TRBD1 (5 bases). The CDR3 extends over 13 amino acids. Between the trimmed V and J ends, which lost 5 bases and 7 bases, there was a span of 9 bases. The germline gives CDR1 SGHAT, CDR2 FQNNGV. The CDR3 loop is CASSRDWNSPLHF. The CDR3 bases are TGTGCCAGCAGCCGGGACTGGAATTCACCCCTCCACTTT.

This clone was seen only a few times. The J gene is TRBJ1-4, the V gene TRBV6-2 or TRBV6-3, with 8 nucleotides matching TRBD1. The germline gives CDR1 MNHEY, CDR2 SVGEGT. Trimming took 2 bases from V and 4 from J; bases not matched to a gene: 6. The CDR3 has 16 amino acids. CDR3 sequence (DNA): TGTGCCAGCAGTTACACCGGACAGGGTGGTAATGAAAAACTGTTTTTT. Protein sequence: CASSYTGQGGNEKLFF.

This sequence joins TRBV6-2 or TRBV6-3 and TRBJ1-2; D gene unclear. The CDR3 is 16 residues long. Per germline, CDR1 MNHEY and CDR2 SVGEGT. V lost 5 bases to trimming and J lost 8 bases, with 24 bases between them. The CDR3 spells CASSHLVFSGVGGYTF. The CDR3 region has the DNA TGTGCCAGCAGTCACCTTGTATTTTCGGGAGTTGGAGGCTACACCTTC.

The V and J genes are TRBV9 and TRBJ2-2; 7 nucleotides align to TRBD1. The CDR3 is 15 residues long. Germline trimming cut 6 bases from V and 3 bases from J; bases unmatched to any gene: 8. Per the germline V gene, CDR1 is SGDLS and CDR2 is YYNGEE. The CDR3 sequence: CASTRQGVDTGELFF. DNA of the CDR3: TGTGCCAGCACCAGACAGGGCGTAGACACCGGGGAGCTGTTTTTT.

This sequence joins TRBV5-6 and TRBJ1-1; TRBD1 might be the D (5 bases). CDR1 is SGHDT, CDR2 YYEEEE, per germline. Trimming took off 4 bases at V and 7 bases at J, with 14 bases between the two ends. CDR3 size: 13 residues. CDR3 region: CASSIQGMVEAFF. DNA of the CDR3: TGTGCCAGCAGCATTCAGGGTATGGTTGAAGCTTTCTTT.

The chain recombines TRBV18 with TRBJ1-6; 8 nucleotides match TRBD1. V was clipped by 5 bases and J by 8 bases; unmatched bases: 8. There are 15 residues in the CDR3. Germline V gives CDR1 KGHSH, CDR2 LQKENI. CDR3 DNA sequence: TGTGCCAGCTCAACTCGGACAGGGCACGATTCACCCCTCCACTTT. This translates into CASSTRTGHDSPLHF.

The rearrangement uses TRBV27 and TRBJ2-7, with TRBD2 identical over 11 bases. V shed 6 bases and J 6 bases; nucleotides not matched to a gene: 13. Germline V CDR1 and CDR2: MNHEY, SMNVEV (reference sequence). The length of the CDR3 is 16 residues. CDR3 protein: CASSRIGSGRASEQYF. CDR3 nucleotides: TGTGCCAGCAGCAGAATCGGTAGCGGGAGGGCCAGCGAGCAGTACTTC.

The CDR3 DNA follows: TGTGCCAGCAGCTCCGAGCGTTGGTCCCCTGAGCAGTTCTTC. Residues: CASSSERWSPEQFF. V usage is TRBV11-1 and J usage is TRBJ2-1, with no clear D. The V end was cut by 4 bases, the J end by 9 bases, with 16 bases between. Germline-derived CDR1 and CDR2 are SGHAT and FQDESV (reference sequence). This CDR3 spans 14 amino acids.

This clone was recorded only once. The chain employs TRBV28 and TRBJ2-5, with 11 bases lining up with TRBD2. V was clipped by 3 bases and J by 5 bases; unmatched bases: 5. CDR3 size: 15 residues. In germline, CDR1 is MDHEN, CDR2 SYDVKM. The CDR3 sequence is CASSFSGRAGETQYF. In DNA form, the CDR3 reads TGTGCCAGCAGTTTTAGCGGGAGGGCCGGTGAGACCCAGTACTTC.

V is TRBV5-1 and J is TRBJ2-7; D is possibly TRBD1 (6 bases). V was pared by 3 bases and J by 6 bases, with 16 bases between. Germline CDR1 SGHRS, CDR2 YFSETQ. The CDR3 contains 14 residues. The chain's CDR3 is CASSSGTQGTEQYF. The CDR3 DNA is TGCGCCAGCAGCTCGGGGACCCAGGGGACCGAGCAGTACTTC.

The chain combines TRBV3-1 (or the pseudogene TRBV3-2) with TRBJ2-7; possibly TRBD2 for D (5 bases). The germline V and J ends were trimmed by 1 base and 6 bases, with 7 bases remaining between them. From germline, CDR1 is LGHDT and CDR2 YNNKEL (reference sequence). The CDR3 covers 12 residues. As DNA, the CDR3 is TGTGCCAGCAGCCAAGTAGCGAGCGAGCAGTACTTC. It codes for CASSQVASEQYF.

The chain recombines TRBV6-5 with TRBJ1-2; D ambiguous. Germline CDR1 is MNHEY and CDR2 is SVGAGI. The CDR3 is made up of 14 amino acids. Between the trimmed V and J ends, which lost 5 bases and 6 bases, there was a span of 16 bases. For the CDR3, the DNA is TGTGCCAGCAGTCTACAGCGGCGGATTGATGGCTACACCTTC. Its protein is CASSLQRRIDGYTF.

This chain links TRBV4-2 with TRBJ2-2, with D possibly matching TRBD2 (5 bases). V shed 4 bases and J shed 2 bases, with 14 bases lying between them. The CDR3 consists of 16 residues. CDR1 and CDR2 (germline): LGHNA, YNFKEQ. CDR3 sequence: CASSPAVGSNTGELFF. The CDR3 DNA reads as TGTGCCAGCAGCCCAGCGGTTGGGAGTAACACCGGGGAGCTGTTTTTT.

CDR3 coding DNA: TGTGCCATCCTCAGCGGACCCACAGATACGCAGTATTTT. This encodes CAILSGPTDTQYF. This rearrangement joins TRBV10-3 to TRBJ2-3; TRBD2 is a possible D gene (5 bases). CDR1 is ENHRY, CDR2 SYGVKD, per germline. Trimming left V 8 bases short and J 2 bases short, with 11 bases between. This CDR3 is built from 13 residues.

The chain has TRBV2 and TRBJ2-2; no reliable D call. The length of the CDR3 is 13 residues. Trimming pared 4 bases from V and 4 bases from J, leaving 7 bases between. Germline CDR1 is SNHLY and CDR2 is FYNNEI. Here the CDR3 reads CASSVWSTGELFF. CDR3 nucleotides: TGTGCCAGCAGTGTTTGGAGCACCGGGGAGCTGTTTTTT.